The 26 T cell receptor beta chains in this list originate from one sample, sequenced in a study of human T cells and chemical hapten exposure. Time point: patch test 1, 2 weeks after DPC sensitization. Indicated treatment: therapeutic diphenylcyclopropenone sensitization with weekly scalp DPC. MiXCR, applied by TCRdb to the RACE reads, yields one record per CDR3 protein. The data hold approximately 400,000 distinct CDR3 sequences, with about 4.8% observed a single time. The sample consisted of whole blood, taken in connection with sensitization to the hapten diphenylcyclopropenone (DPC). Source of these receptors: a woman aged 45-65 years with alopecia areata. Some clones in this sample may be carry-over from other donors' samples.

In this sample, this clonotype turned up many times. The rearrangement links TRBV7-8 to TRBJ2-4; tentatively, D is TRBD2 (5 bases). CDR1 and CDR2 from the germline V gene are SGHVS and FQNEAQ. The CDR3 has 18 amino acids. V was clipped by 4 bases and J by 2 bases, with 21 bases between them. DNA of the CDR3: TGTGCCAGCAGCTCAGGCATGGAGAGGGCCCCGACCAAAAACATTCAGTACTTC. Amino acids: CASSSGMERAPTKNIQYF. Together with reference TRBV7-8 and TRBJ2-4, the CDR3 gives the full variable domain: GAGVSQSPRYKVAKRGQDVALRCDPISGHVSLFWYQQALGQGPEFLTYFQNEAQLDKSGLPSDRFFAERPEGSVSTLKIQRTQQEDSAVYLCASSSGMERAPTKNIQYFGAGTRLSVL.

This clonotype was observed at least ten times. The gene calls are TRBV27 and TRBJ2-3; D remains ambiguous. The CDR3 consists of 13 residues. The germline gives CDR1 MNHEY, CDR2 SMNVEV (reference sequence). V lost 8 bases to trimming and J lost 1 base, with 10 bases between them. The CDR3 DNA reads as TGTGCCAGCGCATGGAGTCGCACAGATACGCAGTATTTT. It is translated as CASAWSRTDTQYF.

The sample holds many counts of this clonotype. The chain combines TRBV3-1 with TRBJ2-5; 8 positions agree with TRBD2. V gave up 4 bases and J gave up 5 bases; unmatched junction bases: 9. The CDR3 is 15 residues long. The germline V gene encodes CDR1 LGHDT and CDR2 YNNKEL (reference sequence). This chain's CDR3 is CASSLRTSPTETQYF. The CDR3 DNA reads as TGTGCCAGCAGCCTTAGGACTAGCCCCACGGAGACCCAGTACTTC.

There are many counts of this clonotype. The chain links TRBV6-1 to TRBJ1-1; D might be TRBD1 (5 bases). The CDR3 is 15 amino acids. Trimming stripped 1 base from V and 6 bases from J, with 15 bases between. Germline CDR1 and CDR2: MNHNS and SASEGT. DNA of the CDR3: TGTGCCAGCAGTGAAGTTAGAGGGGTTCGGGCTGAAGCTTTCTTT. This translates into CASSEVRGVRAEAFF.

This clonotype was seen ten or more times. V usage is TRBV28 and J usage is TRBJ2-3, with D unclear. This CDR3 is built from 13 residues. Germline lookup yields CDR1 MDHEN and CDR2 SYDVKM. V lost 6 bases and J 6 bases, leaving 13 bases between the germline ends. CDR3 amino acids: CASRKGRLDTQYF. In DNA, the CDR3 is TGTGCCAGCAGAAAGGGCAGGTTGGATACGCAGTATTTT. The variable domain in full, completed from reference TRBV28 and TRBJ2-3, reads DVKVTQSSRYLVKRTGEKVFLECVQDMDHENMFWYRQDPGLGLRLIYFSYDVKMKEKGDIPEGYSVSREKKERFSLILESASTNQTSMYLCASRKGRLDTQYFGPGTRLTVL.

A few counts support this clonotype. V gene TRBV6-5 combines with J gene TRBJ2-5; 10 bases fit TRBD2. The CDR3 is 16 amino acids. Germline lookup yields CDR1 MNHEY and CDR2 SVGAGI. Losses at the gene ends were 5 bases for V and 3 bases for J; bases not matched to a gene: 9. This CDR3 reads CASSPSGTSEKETQYF. Written as DNA, the CDR3 is TGTGCCAGCAGTCCTTCCGGGACTAGCGAAAAAGAGACCCAGTACTTC.

The chain carries TRBV6-5 and TRBJ1-1; 7 positions agree with TRBD1. Looked up from germline, CDR1 is MNHEY and CDR2 is SVGAGI. The CDR3 is made up of 16 amino acids. The trim removed 6 bases at V and 1 base at J, leaving 11 bases unmatched. The CDR3 protein is CASRRRTGSSNTEAFF. CDR3 DNA: TGTGCCAGCAGACGCCGGACAGGCTCTTCGAACACTGAAGCTTTCTTT.

This clonotype was counted between two and nine times. The chain has TRBV19 and TRBJ2-1; 7 nucleotides agree with TRBD2. The length of the CDR3 is 16 residues. V was clipped by 4 bases and J by 7 bases; unmatched bases: 13. Germline V gene lookup returns CDR1 LNHDA and CDR2 SQIVND (reference sequence). CDR3 amino acids: CASSKQVGGPVNEQFF. The CDR3 DNA reads as TGTGCCAGTAGTAAACAGGTGGGAGGGCCGGTTAATGAGCAGTTCTTC.

This clonotype was detected many times. For the CDR3, the DNA is TGTGCCAGCAGCTCCTACAGGGGGCGCACAGATACGCAGTATTTT. Its translation: CASSSYRGRTDTQYF. The V gene is TRBV11-2, the J gene TRBJ2-3; 9 positions agree with TRBD1. Germline V gene lookup returns CDR1 SGHAT and CDR2 FQNNGV. The CDR3 is made up of 15 amino acids. With 4 bases clipped from V and 1 base from J, the junction kept 3 bases outside the gene matches.

This clonotype appeared a few times. V is TRBV4-1 and J is TRBJ2-7, with D possibly called TRBD1 or TRBD2 (5 bases each). The V gene's germline CDR1 is MGHRA and CDR2 YSYEKL. The CDR3 consists of 14 residues. The V end was cut by 1 base, the J end by 7 bases, with 14 bases between. The CDR3 protein is CASSQAQGAWEQYF. CDR3 nucleotide sequence: TGCGCCAGCAGCCAAGCCCAGGGAGCTTGGGAGCAGTACTTC.

This chain connects TRBV24-1 to TRBJ2-6; TRBD1 matches at 8 bases. From germline, CDR1 is KGHDR and CDR2 SFDVKD. J lost 4 bases, V lost 4 bases, and 8 bases had no gene match. The CDR3 spans 17 residues. CDR3 sequence (DNA): TGTGCCACCAGTGAATATACTACAGGGGGAGGGGCCAACGTCCTGACTTTC. Amino acid sequence: CATSEYTTGGGANVLTF.

This clonotype was counted between two and nine times. This sequence joins TRBV15 and TRBJ1-5; D perhaps matches TRBD1 (5 bases). This CDR3 comprises 14 residues. V lost 0 bases and J lost 7, with 10 bases in between. The V gene's germline CDR1 is LNHNV and CDR2 YYDKDF (reference sequence). The CDR3 DNA sequence: TGTGCCACCAGCAGAGAGAGGGGAGGACAGCCCCAGCATTTT. Residues: CATSRERGGQPQHF.

The chain combines TRBV7-6 with TRBJ2-2; D might be TRBD2 (6 bases). The CDR3 contains 15 residues. In germline, CDR1 is SGHVS, CDR2 FNYEAQ. V was pared by 4 bases and J by 2 bases, with 11 bases between. CDR3 residues: CASSSTGTNTGELFF. Written as DNA, the CDR3 is TGTGCCAGCAGCTCAACCGGGACTAACACCGGGGAGCTGTTTTTT.

This clonotype was seen a few times. V gene TRBV20-1 combines with J gene TRBJ2-1, with 8 bases lining up with TRBD2. This CDR3 is 14 amino acids long. With 4 bases clipped from V and 4 bases from J, the junction kept 6 bases outside the gene matches. Germline V gene data show CDR1 as DFQATT and CDR2 as SNEGSKA (reference sequence). The CDR3 protein is CSAKSREDYNEQFF. The CDR3 DNA reads as TGCAGTGCTAAGTCGCGGGAGGATTACAATGAGCAGTTCTTC.

The sample holds many counts of this clonotype. The rearrangement joins TRBV13 to TRBJ1-1; a possible D gene is TRBD1 (6 bases). The CDR3 has 14 amino acids. V was cut by 2 bases and J by 8 bases, with 15 bases left in between. CDR1 and CDR2 from the germline V gene are PRHDT and FYEKMQ (reference sequence). The CDR3 coding sequence is TGTGCCAGCAGCTTAATTGTGAGGGGGGCGGAAGCTTTCTTT. Its protein is CASSLIVRGAEAFF.

This clonotype was seen at least ten times. This chain uses TRBV29-1 with TRBJ2-1; TRBD1 agrees at 11 bases. Germline CDR1 is SQVTM and CDR2 is ANQGSEA. The CDR3 covers 13 residues. V dropped 2 bases and J dropped 9; count of bases not matched to a gene: 3. CDR3 protein: CSVEFGTGGEQFF. The CDR3 DNA is TGCAGCGTTGAATTCGGGACAGGGGGTGAGCAGTTCTTC.

This clonotype was picked up many times. The V call is TRBV28, the J call TRBJ2-2; TRBD1 might be the D (7 bases). This CDR3 has 15 residues. Germline-derived CDR1 and CDR2 are MDHEN and SYDVKM. V was shortened by 7 bases and J by 5 bases, with 17 bases between the two germline ends. The CDR3 here is CASTLGGGRTGELFF. The DNA for the CDR3 is TGTGCCAGCACCTTAGGAGGGGGCAGGACCGGGGAGCTGTTTTTT.

This clonotype was found many times. V gene TRBV5-5 combines with J gene TRBJ1-5; possibly TRBD1 for D (5 bases). V was shortened by 0 bases and J by 4 bases, with 11 bases between the two germline ends. The CDR3 covers 15 residues. From germline, CDR1 is SGHKS and CDR2 YYEKEE (reference sequence). CDR3 coding DNA: TGTGCCAGCAGCTTGGTTCCAGGGCTTAATCAGCCCCAGCATTTT. Encoded protein: CASSLVPGLNQPQHF.

This clonotype was detected only a few times. The chain combines TRBV18 with TRBJ1-1; the match to TRBD1 covers 12 bases. After removal of 3 bases from V and 5 bases from J, the junction contained 13 bases not matched to a gene. CDR1 is KGHSH and CDR2 is LQKENI in the germline V gene. The CDR3 covers 18 residues. CDR3 DNA: TGTGCCAGCTCACCTTATAGACCGGGGACAGGGGGCAGGACTGAAGCTTTCTTT. It specifies CASSPYRPGTGGRTEAFF.

The table lists this clonotype with many counts. V is TRBV12-5 and J is TRBJ2-1, with unresolved D. Germline V CDR1 and CDR2: LGHNT, FRNRAP. The CDR3 loop spans 16 amino acids. V was shortened by 8 bases and J by 0 bases, with 17 bases between the two germline ends. DNA for the CDR3: TGTGCTAGTCGTACCGCTTTCTTCAGCTCCTACAATGAGCAGTTCTTC. Residues: CASRTAFFSSYNEQFF.

This clonotype has a count of ten or more. The CDR3 region is CASSLESYRGYGYTF. CDR3 sequence (DNA): TGTGCCAGCAGTTTGGAGAGTTATCGGGGCTATGGCTACACCTTC. The chain couples TRBV12-3 or TRBV12-4 to TRBJ1-2; D uncertain. V lost 3 bases, J lost 4 bases, and 15 bases lay in between. The CDR3 covers 15 residues.

There are many counts of this clonotype. The chain recombines TRBV7-9 with TRBJ1-6, with D unclear. The CDR3 totals 15 residues. Germline CDR1 SEHNR, CDR2 FQNEAQ (reference sequence). Trimming took off 6 bases at V and 7 bases at J, with 16 bases between the two ends. CDR3 sequence: CASRSTTPENSPLHF. In DNA form, the CDR3 reads TGTGCCAGCAGGAGCACGACCCCGGAAAATTCACCCCTCCACTTT.

This clonotype was counted a few times. V and J are TRBV28 and TRBJ2-2; 12 nucleotides align to TRBD2. The V segment lost 5 bases and the J segment 6 bases; nucleotides outside the gene matches: 10. Per germline, CDR1 MDHEN and CDR2 SYDVKM. The CDR3 spans 17 residues. CDR3 nucleotide sequence: TGTGCCAGCAGTCCTAAACTACTAGCGGGAGGCCCCGGGGAGCTGTTTTTT. This sequence encodes CASSPKLLAGGPGELFF.

Worth noting for this clonotype: This may arise from a read error, as a much more abundant clone is one base away. The chain carries TRBV2 and TRBJ2-3; unclear D gene. Germline V gives CDR1 SNHLY, CDR2 FYNNEI. CDR3 length equals 13 residues. Here the CDR3 reads CASRGRTAETQYF. The CDR3 DNA sequence: TGTGCCAGCAGGGGCCGTACGGCAGAAACGCAGTATTTT.

The chain is built from TRBV11-2 and TRBJ2-1; no clear D gene. V shed 6 bases and J shed 6 bases, with 9 bases lying between them. Germline V gene data show CDR1 as SGHAT and CDR2 as FQNNGV. The CDR3 is 12 residues long. The DNA of the CDR3 is TGTGCCAGCAGGGCCCTCGGCAATGAGCAGTTCTTC. Translation gives CASRALGNEQFF.

This clonotype was seen repeatedly, ten times or more. J is TRBJ2-7 and V is TRBV5-1, with 11 bases lining up with TRBD1. V shed 3 bases, J shed 1 base, and the junction held 9 bases outside the gene matches. CDR1 and CDR2 (germline): SGHRS, YFSETQ. The CDR3 runs 17 residues. Here the CDR3 reads CASSSPPGTGGSYEQYF. As DNA, the CDR3 is TGCGCCAGCAGCTCCCCCCCCGGGACAGGGGGGTCCTACGAGCAGTACTTC.